Shown below are 5 T cell receptor beta chains from a single sample sequenced in a study of T cell responses to AZD1222 COVID-19 vaccine. Produced via immunoSEQ multiplex PCR; TCRdb's table is partial and in-frame only. The table shows roughly 140,000 clones, with just over 90% occurring only once. Source: peripheral blood, taken on day 0 of MenACWY control vaccination. All receptors derive from an adult in good health.

This chain connects TRBV7-9 to TRBJ1-1; no clear D. The CDR3 contains 13 residues. V was shortened by 2 bases and J by 1 base, with 5 bases between the two germline ends. Germline CDR1 SEHNR, CDR2 FQNEAQ (reference sequence). CDR3 in DNA: TGTGCCAGCAGCTTACAACAGAACACTGAAGCTTTCTTT. Translating gives CASSLQQNTEAFF.

V is TRBV9 and J is TRBJ1-1; 7 nucleotides line up with TRBD1. The CDR3 is made up of 15 amino acids. Germline CDR1 reads SGDLS; CDR2 reads YYNGEE. V was pared by 7 bases and J by 1 base, with 10 bases of the junction left unmatched. The CDR3 DNA reads as TGTGCCAGCTACGATATACAGGGGTGGAACACTGAAGCTTTCTTT. Protein sequence: CASYDIQGWNTEAFF.

This sequence joins TRBV6-1 and TRBJ1-5, with TRBD1 matching over 7 bases. The CDR3 extends over 19 amino acids. With V trimmed by 1 base and J by 0 bases, 12 bases remained unmatched. Looked up from germline, CDR1 is MNHNS and CDR2 is SASEGT. DNA for the CDR3: TGTGCCAGCAGTGAAGGCCCGACAGGGCTAACATATAGCAATCAGCCCCAGCATTTT. Amino acids: CASSEGPTGLTYSNQPQHF.

This clone has just one count. CDR3 in amino acids: CASRKTGEMNTEAFF. The CDR3 coding sequence is TGTGCCAGCAGAAAGACAGGGGAGATGAACACTGAAGCTTTCTTT. The chain carries TRBV5-8 and TRBJ1-1, with TRBD1 identical over 8 bases. Per germline, CDR1 SGHTS and CDR2 YDEGEE. V was clipped by 5 bases and J by 0 bases; unmatched bases: 6. This CDR3 contains 15 residues.

The CDR3 loop is CASSQYRGYEQYF. Written as DNA, the CDR3 is TGTGCCAGCAGCCAGTACAGGGGCTACGAGCAGTACTTC. The chain employs TRBV3-1 (or the pseudogene TRBV3-2) and TRBJ2-7; 7 bases are a match to TRBD1. Trimming at V came to 3 bases and at J to 3 bases, leaving 2 bases not matched to a gene. The CDR3 spans 13 residues. Germline V gene lookup returns CDR1 LGHDT and CDR2 YNNKEL (reference sequence).